This T cell receptor beta chain originates from a study of T cells expressing NK-cell markers. The CDR3 length is 18 residues. TCRdb reprocessed the 5' RACE reads and reports one entry per CDR3 protein, with no DNA. The specimen's table records some 460,000 distinct CDR3 sequences. The specimen sequenced was blood T cells: a sorted CD56 or NKG2C T cell subset, CD4+ or CD8+ T cells, or bulk PBMC T cells (not recorded which). The TCR originated in a woman aged 45-60 years in good health. This chain uses TRBV12-3 or TRBV12-4 with TRBJ2-5; lacking DNA, the TRBD2 call made by TCRdb goes unchecked. This CDR3 is CASSWAGGLAGLGETQYF.